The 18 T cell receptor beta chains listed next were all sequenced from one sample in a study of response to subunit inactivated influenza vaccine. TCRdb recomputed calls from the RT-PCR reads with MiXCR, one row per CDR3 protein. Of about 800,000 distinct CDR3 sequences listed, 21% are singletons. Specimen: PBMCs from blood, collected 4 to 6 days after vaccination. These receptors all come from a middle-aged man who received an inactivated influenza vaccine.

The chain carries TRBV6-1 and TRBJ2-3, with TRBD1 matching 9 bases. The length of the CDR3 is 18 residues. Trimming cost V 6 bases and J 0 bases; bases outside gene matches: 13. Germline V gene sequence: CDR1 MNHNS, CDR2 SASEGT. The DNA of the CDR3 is TGTGCCAGCAGCCGGACAGGGGCGGCCCGTGGCAGCACAGATACGCAGTATTTT. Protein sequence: CASSRTGAARGSTDTQYF.

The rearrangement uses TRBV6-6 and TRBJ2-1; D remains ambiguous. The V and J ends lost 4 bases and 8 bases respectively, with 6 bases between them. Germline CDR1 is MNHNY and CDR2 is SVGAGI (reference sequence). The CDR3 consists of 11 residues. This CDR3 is CASSFDDEQFF. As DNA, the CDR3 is TGTGCCAGCAGTTTCGACGATGAGCAGTTCTTC.

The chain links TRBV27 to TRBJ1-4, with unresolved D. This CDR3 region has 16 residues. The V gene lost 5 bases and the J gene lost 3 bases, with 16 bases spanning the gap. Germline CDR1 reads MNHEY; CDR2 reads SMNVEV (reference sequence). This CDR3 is CASSGLLRGANEKLFF. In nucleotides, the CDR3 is TGTGCCAGCAGTGGCCTTTTGCGAGGCGCTAATGAAAAACTGTTTTTT. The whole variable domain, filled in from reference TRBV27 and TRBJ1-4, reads EAQVTQNPRYLITVTGKKLTVTCSQNMNHEYMSWYRQDPGLGLRQIYYSMNVEVTDKGDVPEGYKVSRKEKRNFPLILESPSPNQTSLYFCASSGLLRGANEKLFFGSGTQLSVL.

The CDR3 is CAISESARGETQYF. Written as DNA, the CDR3 is TGTGCCATCAGTGAGAGTGCTCGGGGGGAGACCCAGTACTTC. The chain joins TRBV10-3 to TRBJ2-5; possibly TRBD2 for D (6 bases). CDR1 and CDR2 from the germline V gene are ENHRY and SYGVKD. CDR3 size: 14 residues. V was clipped by 2 bases and J by 5 bases, with 12 bases between them.

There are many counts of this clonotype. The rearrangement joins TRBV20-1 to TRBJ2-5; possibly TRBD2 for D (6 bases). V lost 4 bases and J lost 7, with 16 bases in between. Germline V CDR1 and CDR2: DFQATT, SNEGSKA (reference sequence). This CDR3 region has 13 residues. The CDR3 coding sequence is TGCAGTGCTATAACGGGGCGGGACGGGACCCAGTACTTC. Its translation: CSAITGRDGTQYF.

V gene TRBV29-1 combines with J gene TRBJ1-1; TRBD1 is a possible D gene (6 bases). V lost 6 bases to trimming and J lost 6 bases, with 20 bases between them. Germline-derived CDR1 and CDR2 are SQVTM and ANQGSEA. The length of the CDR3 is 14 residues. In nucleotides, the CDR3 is TGCAGCGTACTCAGACAGGTGAGGACTTCTGAAGCTTTCTTT. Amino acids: CSVLRQVRTSEAFF. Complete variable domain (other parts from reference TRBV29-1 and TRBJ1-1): SAVISQKPSRDICQRGTSLTIQCQVDSQVTMMFWYRQQPGQSLTLIATANQGSEATYESGFVIDKFPISRPNLTFSTLTVSNMSPEDSSIYLCSVLRQVRTSEAFFGQGTRLTVV.

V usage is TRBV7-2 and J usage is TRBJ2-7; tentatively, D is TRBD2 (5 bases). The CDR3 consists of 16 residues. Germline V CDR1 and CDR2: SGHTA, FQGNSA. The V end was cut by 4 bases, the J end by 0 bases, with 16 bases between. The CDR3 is CASSSAVGILSYEQYF. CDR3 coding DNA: TGTGCCAGCAGCTCAGCGGTCGGAATCCTCTCCTACGAGCAGTACTTC.

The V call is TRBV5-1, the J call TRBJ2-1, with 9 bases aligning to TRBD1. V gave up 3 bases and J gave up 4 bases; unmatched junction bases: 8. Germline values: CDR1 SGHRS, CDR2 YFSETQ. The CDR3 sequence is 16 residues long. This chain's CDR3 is CASSWWSGQGYNEQFF. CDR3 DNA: TGCGCCAGCAGCTGGTGGTCGGGACAGGGATACAATGAGCAGTTCTTC. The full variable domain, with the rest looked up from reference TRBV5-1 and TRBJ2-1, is KAGVTQTPRYLIKTRGQQVTLSCSPISGHRSVSWYQQTPGQGLQFLFEYFSETQRNKGNFPGRFSGRQFSNSRSEMNVSTLELGDSALYLCASSWWSGQGYNEQFFGPGTRLTVL.

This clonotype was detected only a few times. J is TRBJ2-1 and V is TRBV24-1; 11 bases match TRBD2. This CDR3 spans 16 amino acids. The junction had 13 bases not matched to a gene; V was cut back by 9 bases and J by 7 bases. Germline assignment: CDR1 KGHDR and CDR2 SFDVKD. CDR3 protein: CATETSGSEGINEQFF. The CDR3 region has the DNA TGTGCCACCGAAACTAGCGGGAGTGAGGGGATAAATGAGCAGTTCTTC.

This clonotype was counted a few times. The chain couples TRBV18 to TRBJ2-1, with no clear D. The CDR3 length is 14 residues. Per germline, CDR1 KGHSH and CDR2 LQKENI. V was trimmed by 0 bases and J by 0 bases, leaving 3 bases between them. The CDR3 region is CASSPPSSYNEQFF. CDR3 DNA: TGTGCCAGCTCACCACCTAGCTCCTACAATGAGCAGTTCTTC.

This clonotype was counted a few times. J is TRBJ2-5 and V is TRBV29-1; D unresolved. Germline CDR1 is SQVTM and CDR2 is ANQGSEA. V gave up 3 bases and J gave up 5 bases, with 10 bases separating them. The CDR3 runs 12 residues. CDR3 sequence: CSVDGYAETQYF. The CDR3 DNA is TGCAGCGTTGACGGGTATGCGGAGACCCAGTACTTC.

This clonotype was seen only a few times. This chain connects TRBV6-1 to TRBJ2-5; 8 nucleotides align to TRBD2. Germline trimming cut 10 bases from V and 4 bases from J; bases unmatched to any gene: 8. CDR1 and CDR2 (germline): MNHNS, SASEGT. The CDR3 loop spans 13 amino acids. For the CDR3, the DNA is TGTGCCACCCGGACGGGGGGGAGAGAGACCCAGTACTTC. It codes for CATRTGGRETQYF.

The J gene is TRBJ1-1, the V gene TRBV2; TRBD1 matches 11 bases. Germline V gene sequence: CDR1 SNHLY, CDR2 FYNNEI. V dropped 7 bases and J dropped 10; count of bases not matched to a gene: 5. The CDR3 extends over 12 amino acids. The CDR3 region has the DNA TGTGCCAGCATCTGGACAGGGGGCAGAGCTTTCTTT. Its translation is CASIWTGGRAFF.

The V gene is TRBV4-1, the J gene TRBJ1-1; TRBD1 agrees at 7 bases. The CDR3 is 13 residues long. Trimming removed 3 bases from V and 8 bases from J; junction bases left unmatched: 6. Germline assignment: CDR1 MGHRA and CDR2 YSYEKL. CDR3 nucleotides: TGCGCCAGCAGCCAGTCGACAGGGTTAGAAGCTTTCTTT. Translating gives CASSQSTGLEAFF.

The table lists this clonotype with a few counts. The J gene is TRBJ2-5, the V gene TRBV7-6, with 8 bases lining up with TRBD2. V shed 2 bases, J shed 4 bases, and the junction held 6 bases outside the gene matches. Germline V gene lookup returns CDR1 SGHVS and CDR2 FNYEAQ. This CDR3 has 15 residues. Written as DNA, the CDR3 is TGTGCCAGCAGCTTAATAGGACTAGCTGCAGAGACCCAGTACTTC. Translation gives CASSLIGLAAETQYF.

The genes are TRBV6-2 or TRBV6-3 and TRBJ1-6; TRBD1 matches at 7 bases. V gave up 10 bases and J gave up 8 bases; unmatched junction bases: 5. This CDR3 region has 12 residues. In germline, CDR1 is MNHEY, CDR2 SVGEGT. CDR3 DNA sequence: TGTGCCACCGGCCAGGGGGATTCACCCCTCCACTTT. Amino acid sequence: CATGQGDSPLHF.

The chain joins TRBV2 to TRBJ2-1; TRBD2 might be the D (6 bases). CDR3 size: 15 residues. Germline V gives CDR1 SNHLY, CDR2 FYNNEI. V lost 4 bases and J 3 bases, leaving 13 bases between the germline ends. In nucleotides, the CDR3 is TGTGCCAGCAGTGCTGAGCGGGTGGTCTACAATGAGCAGTTCTTC. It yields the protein CASSAERVVYNEQFF.

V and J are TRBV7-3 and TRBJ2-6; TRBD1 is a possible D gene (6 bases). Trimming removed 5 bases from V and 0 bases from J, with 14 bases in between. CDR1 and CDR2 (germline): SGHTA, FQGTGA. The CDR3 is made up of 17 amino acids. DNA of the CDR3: TGTGCCAGCAGCCCCGGGGCACAGGGCTCTGGGGCCAACGTCCTGACTTTC. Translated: CASSPGAQGSGANVLTF.